The source of this T cell receptor beta chain is a study of memory B cells and T cells in multiple sclerosis. With respect to this clone: What it binds is unknown.

The table came from immunoSEQ multiplex PCR; TCRdb's copy has only in-frame clones and leaves some out. The sample contains 11,000 or so clones, about 83% of which appear only once. Stimulus-free culture yielded autoproliferating CFSE-dim and non-proliferating CFSE-high T cells, each sequenced separately. Approximately 5x10^7 CFSE-labeled PBMCs were cultured less than nine days unstimulated, then replicate wells were pooled. The PBMCs received 0.45 to 0.55 uM CFSE and serum-free culture with no added stimuli. V gave up 2 bases and J gave up 5 bases; unmatched junction bases: 16. The CDR3 totals 19 residues. Germline CDR1 and CDR2: SGHAT and FQDESV (reference sequence).

The origin of this receptor is a human donor with multiple sclerosis. The sample comprised PBMCs from blood kept in culture. The chain links TRBV11-1 to TRBJ2-1; 9 bases align to TRBD1. CDR3 sequence reads: CASSLYRGRRYGPNNEQFF. The CDR3 DNA is TGTGCCAGCAGCTTATACAGGGGGCGTAGGTACGGGCCCAACAATGAGCAGTTCTTC.